This TCR beta chain originates from a study of glioma-infiltrating T cells after dendritic cell vaccination. About the research overall: Autologous tumor lysate was loaded overnight onto monocyte-derived dendritic cells grown 7 to 8 days with IL-4 and GM-CSF.

Primers: 60 V beta forward and 13 J beta reverse. Libraries were prepared by immunoSEQ multiplex PCR; TCRdb keeps only in-frame clonotypes and omits some of them. The data hold roughly 100,000 clones, with approximately 81% observed a single time. Trimming took 6 bases from V and 4 from J; bases not matched to a gene: 23. Germline-derived CDR1 and CDR2 are LNHNV and YYDKDF (reference sequence). The CDR3 has 21 amino acids. This clone showed up just a few times. The chain carries TRBV15 and TRBJ2-3; TRBD2 matches at 12 bases. Source: blood, taken before dendritic cell vaccination. This receptor was obtained from a human donor with glioblastoma. CDR3 bases: TGTGCCACCAGGACCAATACCGGGACTAGCGGGTATTCTAGCATCGCAGATACGCAGTATTTT. This sequence encodes CATRTNTGTSGYSSIADTQYF.